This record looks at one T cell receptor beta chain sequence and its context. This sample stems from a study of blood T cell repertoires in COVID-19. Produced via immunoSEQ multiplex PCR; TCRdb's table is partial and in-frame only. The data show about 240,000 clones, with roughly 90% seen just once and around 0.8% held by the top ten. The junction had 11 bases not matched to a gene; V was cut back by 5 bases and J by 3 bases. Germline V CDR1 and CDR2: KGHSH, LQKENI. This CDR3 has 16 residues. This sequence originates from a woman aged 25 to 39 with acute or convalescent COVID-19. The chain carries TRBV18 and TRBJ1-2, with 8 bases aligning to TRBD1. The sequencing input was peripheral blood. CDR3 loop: CASSMPRQGIDYGYTF. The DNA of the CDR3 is TGTGCCAGCTCAATGCCCCGACAGGGGATCGACTATGGCTACACCTTC.